The clone carrying this T cell receptor beta chain came up once. The deep-level immunoSEQ assay was used. The method was immunoSEQ multiplex PCR; TCRdb's version includes in-frame clones alone and lacks a portion of them. The data show approximately 2,000,000 clones, just under 95% seen once. CDR1 and CDR2 (germline): SGHTA, FQGNSA. Trimming took 2 bases from V and 7 from J, leaving 9 bases between them. This CDR3 contains 13 residues. Terminally differentiated effector memory CD45RA+ cells were excluded from the naive CD8 cells, which were CD45RO-negative and positively selected for CCR7. This specimen comes from a study of shared clonotypes between healthy human individuals.

This sequence was found in a man aged 18 to 35 in good health. Some clones in this sample may be carry-over from other donors' samples. Sequencing was done on a sample of naive CD8+ T cells from PBMCs. V and J are TRBV7-2 and TRBJ2-1; D gene uncertain. The DNA for the CDR3 is TGTGCCAGCAGCTTAATCTGGGCTAATGAGCAGTTCTTC. Amino acids: CASSLIWANEQFF.